These 28 T cell receptor beta chains were all obtained from the same sample, sequenced in a study of cytomegalovirus exposure and HLA in healthy donors. Primers: 60 Vbeta forward and 13 Jbeta reverse. Generated by immunoSEQ multiplex PCR, the TCRdb table keeps only in-frame clones and is missing some. The table has about 190,000 clones, roughly four fifths seen once. Sequencing input: PBMCs. These TCRs come from a man aged 45-65 years in good health and CMV-seronegative.

The V call is TRBV9, the J call TRBJ2-3; D gene uncertain. The V gene lost 4 bases and the J gene lost 1 base, with 10 bases spanning the gap. Germline lookup yields CDR1 SGDLS and CDR2 YYNGEE. The CDR3 consists of 14 residues. This chain's CDR3 is CASSPSSGTDTQYF. The CDR3 bases are TGTGCCAGCAGCCCTAGTAGTGGCACAGATACGCAGTATTTT. The complete variable domain, with remaining parts taken from reference TRBV9 and TRBJ2-3, reads DSGVTQTPKHLITATGQRVTLRCSPRSGDLSVYWYQQSLDQGLQFLIQYYNGEERAKGNILERFSAQQFPDLHSELNLSSLELGDSALYFCASSPSSGTDTQYFGPGTRLTVL.

The chain has TRBV5-1 and TRBJ2-1; 8 bases are shared with TRBD2. The CDR3 loop spans 14 amino acids. V shed 4 bases and J 0 bases; nucleotides not matched to a gene: 0. CDR1 is SGHRS and CDR2 is YFSETQ in the germline V gene. CDR3: CASSGLASYNEQFF. The CDR3 DNA reads as TGCGCCAGCAGCGGACTAGCCTCCTACAATGAGCAGTTCTTC.

J is TRBJ2-7 and V is TRBV27; a possible D gene is TRBD1 (5 bases). Germline CDR1 MNHEY, CDR2 SMNVEV (reference sequence). Between the trimmed V and J ends, which lost 4 bases and 2 bases, there was a span of 9 bases. This CDR3 contains 13 residues. CDR3 in amino acids: CASSSRQTYEQYF. CDR3 in DNA: TGTGCCAGCAGTTCGCGACAGACCTACGAGCAGTACTTC.

The V gene is TRBV19, the J gene TRBJ2-5; D is possibly TRBD1 (6 bases). The J call may be wrong; the DNA end is better matched by TRBJ2-7. Germline CDR1 LNHDA, CDR2 SQIVND (reference sequence). The CDR3 is 16 residues long. The CDR3 protein is CASSSQNGQLSYEQYF. For the CDR3, the DNA is TGTGCCAGTAGTTCCCAGAATGGACAGCTCTCGTACGAGCAGTACTTC.

This sequence joins TRBV6-4 and TRBJ2-7; possible D gene TRBD2, 5 bases. In germline, CDR1 is MRHNA, CDR2 SNTAGT. Trimming shortened V by 11 bases and J by 5 bases, and 19 bases separated the two germline ends. The CDR3 covers 13 residues. CDR3 in amino acids: CARNPTSNNEQYF. DNA of the CDR3: TGTGCCCGCAACCCCACTAGTAACAACGAGCAGTACTTC.

Only a few counts were recorded for this clone. The rearrangement links TRBV11-2 to TRBJ2-3; 8 bases match TRBD1. Germline lookup yields CDR1 SGHAT and CDR2 FQNNGV. The CDR3 is made up of 17 amino acids. V trimming: 4 bases; J trimming: 5 bases; junction bases outside the gene matches: 14. Written as DNA, the CDR3 is TGTGCCAGCAGCTCGATTATTGCCCAGGGGGCTGAAGATACGCAGTATTTT. It specifies CASSSIIAQGAEDTQYF.

This clone was seen just once. The chain employs TRBV5-1 and TRBJ2-1; weak D call: TRBD1 (6 bases). V lost 6 bases and J 0 bases, leaving 10 bases between the germline ends. The germline CDR1 and CDR2 sequences are SGHRS and YFSETQ. The CDR3 runs 14 residues. CDR3 sequence: CASTIQGSYNEQFF. CDR3 nucleotides: TGCGCCAGCACCATACAGGGCTCCTACAATGAGCAGTTCTTC.

The genes are TRBV5-1 and TRBJ1-1; no firm D call. The CDR3 has 13 residues. The germline V gene has CDR1 SGHRS and CDR2 YFSETQ. Trimming left V 1 base short and J 4 bases short, with 8 bases between. The CDR3 loop reads CASSLPGVTEAFF. CDR3 DNA sequence: TGCGCCAGCAGCTTGCCAGGCGTCACTGAAGCTTTCTTT. Using reference TRBV5-1 and TRBJ1-1 for the parts outside the CDR3, the full variable domain is KAGVTQTPRYLIKTRGQQVTLSCSPISGHRSVSWYQQTPGQGLQFLFEYFSETQRNKGNFPGRFSGRQFSNSRSEMNVSTLELGDSALYLCASSLPGVTEAFFGQGTRLTVV.

The V call is TRBV28, the J call TRBJ2-5; D unclear. Between the trimmed V and J ends, which lost 4 bases and 2 bases, there was a span of 11 bases. There are 14 residues in the CDR3. Germline loops: CDR1 MDHEN, CDR2 SYDVKM. The chain's CDR3 is CASSSPNIQETQYF. The CDR3 DNA reads as TGTGCCAGCAGTTCTCCCAACATACAAGAGACCCAGTACTTC.

The genes are TRBV7-6 and TRBJ2-3; D is uncertain. Trimming shortened V by 6 bases and J by 6 bases, and 16 bases separated the two germline ends. Germline V gene sequence: CDR1 SGHVS, CDR2 FNYEAQ. This CDR3 region has 14 residues. This CDR3 is CASSETMGLDTQYF. The CDR3 nucleotides read TGTGCCAGCAGTGAGACCATGGGCCTTGATACGCAGTATTTT. The full variable domain, in which reference TRBV7-6 and TRBJ2-3 provide the parts outside the CDR3, is GAGVSQSPRYKVTKRGQDVALRCDPISGHVSLYWYRQALGQGPEFLTYFNYEAQQDKSGLPNDRFSAERPEGSISTLTIQRTEQRDSAMYRCASSETMGLDTQYFGPGTRLTVL.

The chain recombines TRBV7-9 with TRBJ2-7, with TRBD2 as a possible D gene (6 bases). From germline, CDR1 is SEHNR and CDR2 FQNEAQ (reference sequence). The V end lost 6 bases, the J end lost 3 bases, and 15 bases lay between the germline ends. This CDR3 region has 14 residues. This CDR3 is CASSNPGLVYEQYF. Here the CDR3 DNA reads TGTGCCAGCAGTAATCCGGGACTGGTCTACGAGCAGTACTTC.

This chain connects TRBV6-5 to TRBJ1-1; no clear D. Between the trimmed V and J ends, which lost 2 bases and 4 bases, there was a span of 5 bases. Germline lookup yields CDR1 MNHEY and CDR2 SVGAGI. The CDR3 spans 12 residues. The CDR3 spells CASSYGRTEAFF. CDR3 coding DNA: TGTGCCAGCAGTTACGGGCGCACTGAAGCTTTCTTT.

This clone occurred once. V and J are TRBV7-6 and TRBJ2-7; the match to TRBD1 covers 8 bases. This CDR3 is built from 15 residues. Germline CDR1 is SGHVS and CDR2 is FNYEAQ. V lost 0 bases and J lost 2; bases outside the gene matches: 3. As DNA, the CDR3 is TGTGCCAGCAGCTTAGCGCTGGGACAGGCCTACGAGCAGTACTTC. Its translation: CASSLALGQAYEQYF.

Comments on this clone: A read error may produce the germline difference seen at one junction end. The chain joins TRBV7-2 to TRBJ1-2; no clear D. Germline CDR1 SGHTA, CDR2 FQGNSA. CDR3 length: 13 residues. The CDR3 is CASSPISNYGCTF. The CDR3 DNA follows: TGTGCCAGCAGCCCTATTTCGAACTATGGCTGCACCTTC.

This clone has only a few counts. V usage is TRBV18 and J usage is TRBJ2-6; the D gene is possibly TRBD1 (6 bases). V was trimmed by 3 bases and J by 0 bases, leaving 12 bases between them. The CDR3 has 17 residues. Germline V CDR1 and CDR2: KGHSH, LQKENI. CDR3 coding DNA: TGTGCCAGCTCACCCGGGACACCACGCTCTGGGGCCAACGTCCTGACTTTC. Residues: CASSPGTPRSGANVLTF.

The chain carries TRBV2 and TRBJ1-1; perhaps TRBD1 as D (6 bases). The CDR3 covers 13 residues. V shed 6 bases and J shed 2 bases, with 10 bases lying between them. From germline, CDR1 is SNHLY and CDR2 FYNNEI. The CDR3 coding sequence is TGTGCCAGCAGCAAACAGGGTAACACTGAAGCTTTCTTT. It yields the protein CASSKQGNTEAFF. Based on the CDR3 plus reference TRBV2 and TRBJ1-1, the full variable domain is EPEVTQTPSHQVTQMGQEVILRCVPISNHLYFYWYRQILGQKVEFLVSFYNNEISEKSEIFDDQFSVERPDGSNFTLKIRSTKLEDSAMYFCASSKQGNTEAFFGQGTRLTVV.

The chain joins TRBV7-9 to TRBJ2-1; 7 bases agree with TRBD2. V was clipped by 5 bases and J by 8 bases; unmatched bases: 18. Germline lookup yields CDR1 SEHNR and CDR2 FQNEAQ (reference sequence). This CDR3 contains 17 residues. The CDR3 region has the DNA TGTGCCAGCAGCCCCATGCTAACGAGACTAGCCTTCCATGAGCAGTTCTTC. Protein product: CASSPMLTRLAFHEQFF.

The chain couples TRBV2 to TRBJ2-2; 9 nucleotides line up with TRBD1. Germline CDR1 and CDR2: SNHLY and FYNNEI. The CDR3 length is 14 residues. V dropped 10 bases and J dropped 6; count of bases not matched to a gene: 9. CDR3 sequence (DNA): TGTGCCACCCGGGACAGGGAATTGTCCGGGGAGCTGTTTTTT. As protein: CATRDRELSGELFF.

V usage is TRBV15 and J usage is TRBJ2-5, with a possible D match to TRBD1 (5 bases). V gave up 2 bases and J gave up 2 bases, with 9 bases separating them. Germline CDR1 is LNHNV and CDR2 is YYDKDF (reference sequence). This CDR3 is 14 amino acids long. The CDR3 sequence is CATSRLGAQETQYF. CDR3 sequence (DNA): TGTGCCACCAGCAGACTTGGGGCGCAAGAGACCCAGTACTTC.

This sequence joins TRBV2 and TRBJ2-2, with 7 bases identical to TRBD1. V dropped 8 bases and J dropped 5; count of bases not matched to a gene: 5. This CDR3 contains 13 residues. The V gene's germline CDR1 is SNHLY and CDR2 FYNNEI. The CDR3 bases are TGTGCCAGCCGGGACAGACGGACCGGGGAGCTGTTTTTT. Its translation is CASRDRRTGELFF. Together with reference TRBV2 and TRBJ2-2, the CDR3 gives the full variable domain: EPEVTQTPSHQVTQMGQEVILRCVPISNHLYFYWYRQILGQKVEFLVSFYNNEISEKSEIFDDQFSVERPDGSNFTLKIRSTKLEDSAMYFCASRDRRTGELFFGEGSRLTVL.

As for this clone: The junction and the germline gene differ at one end; a read error may be behind it. The genes are TRBV25-1 and TRBJ1-1; 7 nucleotides align to TRBD1. Germline CDR1 MGHDK, CDR2 SYGVNS. This CDR3 region has 15 residues. The CDR3, as DNA: TGTGCCGGCAGTGAACCGGGAGGGGGCTCCACTGAAGCTTTCTTT. Protein sequence: CAGSEPGGGSTEAFF.

The chain recombines TRBV4-2 with TRBJ2-7; 10 bases are shared with TRBD1. Germline CDR1 is LGHNA and CDR2 is YNFKEQ. The junction had 9 bases not matched to a gene; V was cut back by 2 bases and J by 8 bases. This CDR3 spans 15 amino acids. The CDR3 DNA sequence: TGTGCCAGCAGCCAACCGGGACAGGGGTACCACAAGCAGTACTTC. Protein: CASSQPGQGYHKQYF.

The V call is TRBV7-9, the J call TRBJ1-2; D call uncertain. This CDR3 is 14 amino acids long. V was shortened by 2 bases and J by 1 base, with 8 bases between the two germline ends. CDR1 is SEHNR and CDR2 is FQNEAQ in the germline V gene (reference sequence). This chain's CDR3 is CASSLLSVNYGYTF. The CDR3 bases are TGTGCCAGCAGCTTATTGTCGGTTAACTATGGCTACACCTTC.

This chain joins TRBV11-2 and TRBJ2-1; 16 positions agree with TRBD2. This CDR3 region has 17 residues. In germline, CDR1 is SGHAT, CDR2 FQNNGV. V gave up 3 bases and J gave up 7 bases; unmatched junction bases: 6. CDR3 amino acids: CASSLGLAGGPGNEQFF. CDR3 nucleotides: TGTGCCAGCAGCTTGGGACTAGCGGGGGGGCCGGGTAATGAGCAGTTCTTC.

The rearrangement uses TRBV5-1 and TRBJ2-2; 12 bases are shared with TRBD2. In germline, CDR1 is SGHRS, CDR2 YFSETQ. The CDR3 covers 18 residues. The V segment lost 1 base and the J segment 7 bases; nucleotides outside the gene matches: 11. DNA for the CDR3: TGCGCCAGCAGCTTGAGGCTAGCGGGAGGGCCCTCTGGCGGGGAGCTGTTTTTT. It is translated as CASSLRLAGGPSGGELFF.

The V call is TRBV7-8, the J call TRBJ2-1; 7 bases fit TRBD1. Germline trimming cut 4 bases from V and 0 bases from J; bases unmatched to any gene: 9. CDR3 length: 17 residues. Germline V gene sequence: CDR1 SGHVS, CDR2 FQNEAQ. In DNA form, the CDR3 reads TGTGCCAGCAGCTCCTCGGACAGGTTGAGCTCCTACAATGAGCAGTTCTTC. Translating it yields CASSSSDRLSSYNEQFF.

The rearrangement uses TRBV4-3 and TRBJ1-3; D unclear. From germline, CDR1 is LGHNA and CDR2 YSLEER. Trimming removed 2 bases at V and 5 bases at J, with 7 bases between. The CDR3 length is 13 residues. In DNA form, the CDR3 reads TGCGCCAGCAGCCAAATGTCTAGAAACACCATATATTTT. It encodes CASSQMSRNTIYF.

V and J are TRBV4-3 and TRBJ1-2; D might be TRBD1 (5 bases). The CDR3 runs to 15 residues. The ends were cut back, 1 base at V and 8 bases at J, with 17 bases in the middle. Germline V gene sequence: CDR1 LGHNA, CDR2 YSLEER. CDR3 region: CASSQGGGSPGGYTF. The CDR3 nucleotides are TGCGCCAGCAGCCAAGGGGGCGGATCTCCCGGCGGCTACACCTTC.